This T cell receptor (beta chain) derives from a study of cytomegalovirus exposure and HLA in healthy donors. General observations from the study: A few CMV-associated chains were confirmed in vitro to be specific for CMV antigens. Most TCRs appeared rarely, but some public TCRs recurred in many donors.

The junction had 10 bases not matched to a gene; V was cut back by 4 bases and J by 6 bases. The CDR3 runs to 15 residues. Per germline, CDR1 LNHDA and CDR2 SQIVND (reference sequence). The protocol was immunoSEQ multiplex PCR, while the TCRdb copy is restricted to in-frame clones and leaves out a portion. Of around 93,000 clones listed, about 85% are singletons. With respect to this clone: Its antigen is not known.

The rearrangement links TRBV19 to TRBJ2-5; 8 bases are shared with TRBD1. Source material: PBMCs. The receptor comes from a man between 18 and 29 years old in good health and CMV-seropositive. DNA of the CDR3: TGTGCCAGTAGTAGAAACAGGGGGAGTCGAAAGACCCAGTACTTC. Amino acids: CASSRNRGSRKTQYF. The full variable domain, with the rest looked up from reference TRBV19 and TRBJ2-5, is DGGITQSPKYLFRKEGQNVTLSCEQNLNHDAMYWYRQDPGQGLRLIYYSQIVNDFQKGDIAEGYSVSREKKESFPLTVTSAQKNPTAFYLCASSRNRGSRKTQYFGPGTRLLVL.